The clone carrying this TCR beta chain was seen only once. The antigen remains undetermined. The sample belongs to a study of CD4 T cells in relation to SARS-CoV-2 and coronaviruses. Clones were sequenced by immunoSEQ multiplex PCR, and TCRdb holds only the in-frame ones, with some missing. Of 30,000 to 40,000 clones in the sample, about three quarters were seen once. The TCR originated in an adult with COVID-19. The sequenced sample was memory CD4+ T cells from PBMCs, cultured in vitro.

CDR3 sequence (DNA): TGTGCCAGCAGTTTATTGGGCCGGGATAGCGAAAAACTGTTTTTT. It translates to CASSLLGRDSEKLFF. The chain uses TRBV28 and TRBJ1-4; D remains ambiguous. The CDR3 totals 15 residues. The ends were cut back, 1 base at V and 8 bases at J, with 14 bases in the middle. CDR1 MDHEN and CDR2 SYDVKM come from the germline V gene.